This T cell receptor beta chain was sequenced in a study of CD8 T cells in Susac syndrome. Across the study: Clinical remission applied to roughly eight sequenced Susac syndrome patients, and roughly 6 had active disease.

The RNA, roughly 0.45 to 1 ug, was put through reverse transcription using random hexamers. Amplification of TCR beta CDR3 was carried out by immunoSEQ multiplex PCR, which covered 54 Vbeta and 13 Jbeta segments. TCRdb recomputed calls from the immunoSEQ multiplex PCR reads with MiXCR, one row per CDR3 protein. The repertoire has some 200,000 distinct CDR3 sequences, approximately 96% of them found once; the top ten carry 0.098%. Germline values: CDR1 SQVTM, CDR2 ANQGSEA. Trimming took 6 bases from V and 4 from J; bases not matched to a gene: 5. The CDR3 is made up of 13 amino acids. The TCR originated in a human donor with Susac syndrome. This chain links TRBV29-1 with TRBJ1-4; 7 nucleotides match TRBD1. Material for sequencing was CD4+ T cells from PBMCs. The CDR3: CSVAGTDNEKLFF. CDR3 DNA: TGCAGCGTCGCCGGGACAGATAATGAAAAACTGTTTTTT.